Included here is one T cell receptor (beta chain) sequence, with context. This CDR3 spans 15 amino acids. V shed 3 bases, J shed 8 bases, and the junction held 12 bases outside the gene matches. The germline V gene encodes CDR1 SGHNT and CDR2 YYREEE (reference sequence). The data belong to a study of blood T cell repertoires in COVID-19. The table came from immunoSEQ multiplex PCR; TCRdb's copy has only in-frame clones and leaves some out. The table records about 250,000 clones, roughly 88% of them present only once. The clonotype comes from an elderly man with acute or convalescent COVID-19. Sequenced sample: peripheral blood. J is TRBJ1-2 and V is TRBV5-4; 8 positions agree with TRBD1. The CDR3 loop reads CASSSLDRADRGYTF. CDR3 sequence (DNA): TGTGCCAGCAGCTCCCTGGACAGGGCAGATAGGGGCTACACCTTC.